These 28 T cell receptor beta chains originate from one sample sequenced in a study of beta chain features in type 1 diabetes (dated by TCRdb to the late 2010s). Preparation of the library involved the immunoSEQ multiplex PCR assay. The High Capacity cDNA Reverse Transcription Kit was used to reverse transcribe all of the isolated RNA, meaning that expressed TCRB transcripts were what got sequenced. This is the immuneACCESS table as TCRdb keeps it, with only in-frame sequences that have V and J called. A part of the clones is gone; compared with another copy, unresolved V genes explain less than half, and the rest is unexplained. The sample table holds approximately 330,000 clones, of which more than 9.5% were seen once. The ten biggest clones cover just over 0.015% of the sample. The sample consisted of naive CD4+ T cells from blood. Taken with the paper, the label for cell subset or site translates to: true naive CD4+ T cells. The receptors stem from a woman between 25 and 40 years old in good health.

This chain uses TRBV12-5 with TRBJ2-2; 9 bases agree with TRBD1. This CDR3 is built from 18 residues. Per germline, CDR1 LGHNT and CDR2 FRNRAP. V dropped 4 bases and J dropped 4; count of bases not matched to a gene: 13. The CDR3 DNA follows: TGTGCTAGTGGTTCCACCACCTCACGGACAGGGGCCACCGGGGAGCTGTTTTTT. This encodes CASGSTTSRTGATGELFF.

The chain couples TRBV25-1 to TRBJ2-1; D not certain. Trimming removed 5 bases at V and 8 bases at J, with 7 bases between. The germline CDR1 and CDR2 sequences are MGHDK and SYGVNS. The CDR3 has 11 amino acids. CDR3 loop: CASSPSDEQFF. The DNA of the CDR3 is TGTGCCAGCAGTCCTTCCGATGAGCAGTTCTTC.

This clone appeared many times. The chain joins TRBV4-2 to TRBJ2-1, with TRBD2 matching 10 bases. Germline-derived CDR1 and CDR2 are LGHNA and YNFKEQ. The ends lost 0 bases at V and 4 bases at J; junction bases unmatched: 6. This CDR3 is built from 17 residues. The CDR3 is CASSQDSAGLAYNEQFF. The CDR3 region has the DNA TGTGCCAGCAGCCAAGATTCAGCGGGACTAGCGTACAATGAGCAGTTCTTC.

This chain uses TRBV5-4 with TRBJ2-3; D remains unclear. V lost 5 bases, J lost 1 base, and 5 bases lay in between. This CDR3 spans 12 amino acids. Per the germline V gene, CDR1 is SGHNT and CDR2 is YYREEE (reference sequence). For the CDR3, the DNA is TGTGCCAGCAGGTCGGGCACAGATACGCAGTATTTT. Residues: CASRSGTDTQYF.

This clone was picked up a small number of times. The chain couples TRBV5-4 to TRBJ2-1; 14 bases are shared with TRBD2. Trimming at V came to 4 bases and at J to 8 bases, leaving 2 bases not matched to a gene. CDR3 length: 14 amino acids. Germline values: CDR1 SGHNT, CDR2 YYREEE (reference sequence). CDR3 in amino acids: CASSTGLAGDEQFF. CDR3 bases: TGTGCCAGCAGCACGGGACTAGCGGGGGATGAGCAGTTCTTC.

The gene calls are TRBV13 and TRBJ1-2; 7 positions match TRBD1. The CDR3 totals 15 residues. The junction had 6 bases not matched to a gene; V was cut back by 5 bases and J by 0 bases. Germline CDR1 PRHDT, CDR2 FYEKMQ (reference sequence). The CDR3 protein is CASSLTGQANYGYTF. The DNA of the CDR3 is TGTGCCAGCAGCCTCACCGGACAGGCTAACTATGGCTACACCTTC.

This clone has just a few counts. The V and J genes are TRBV14 and TRBJ1-2, with 7 bases aligning to TRBD1. CDR1 is SGHDN, CDR2 FVKESK, per germline. The CDR3 is 13 residues long. The ends lost 5 bases at V and 4 bases at J; junction bases unmatched: 4. The CDR3 region is CASSTGQTYGYTF. The CDR3 DNA is TGTGCCAGCAGCACGGGACAGACCTATGGCTACACCTTC.

The chain links TRBV28 to TRBJ1-2; D call uncertain. The germline V gene has CDR1 MDHEN and CDR2 SYDVKM. The CDR3 length is 13 residues. V lost 5 bases and J 2 bases, leaving 9 bases between the germline ends. CDR3 coding DNA: TGTGCCAGCAGTAAAACAGAAAACTATGGCTACACCTTC. This codes for CASSKTENYGYTF.

The rearrangement uses TRBV7-8 and TRBJ2-4, with D perhaps matching TRBD2 (5 bases). The CDR3 loop spans 17 amino acids. Trimming stripped 1 base from V and 0 bases from J, with 13 bases between. The germline V gene has CDR1 SGHVS and CDR2 FQNEAQ. CDR3 sequence (DNA): TGTGCCAGCAGCTTAGGACGTAGCGAACTAGCCAAAAACATTCAGTACTTC. As protein: CASSLGRSELAKNIQYF.

A few counts support this clone. Other DNA sequences from this sample encode an identical CDR3 as well. V gene TRBV7-3 combines with J gene TRBJ2-5; D unresolved. The CDR3 spans 12 residues. The germline gives CDR1 SGHTA, CDR2 FQGTGA. The ends were cut back, 3 bases at V and 4 bases at J, with 6 bases in the middle. In DNA, the CDR3 is TGTGCCAGCAGCTTTCCCGGAGAGACCCAGTACTTC. This encodes CASSFPGETQYF.

This clone was observed a handful of times. The V gene is TRBV28, the J gene TRBJ2-1; TRBD2 might be the D (5 bases). CDR3 length: 13 amino acids. The germline V gene has CDR1 MDHEN and CDR2 SYDVKM. The V end lost 7 bases, the J end lost 6 bases, and 13 bases lay between the germline ends. The CDR3 protein is CASITDFSNEQFF. Written as DNA, the CDR3 is TGTGCCAGCATTACGGACTTCTCCAATGAGCAGTTCTTC.

The chain recombines TRBV7-9 with TRBJ2-1; a possible D gene is TRBD2 (7 bases). This CDR3 has 18 amino acids. The germline gives CDR1 SEHNR, CDR2 FQNEAQ (reference sequence). Trimming removed 5 bases from V and 3 bases from J, with 23 bases in between. The CDR3 here is CASSRRGGAGLVYNEQFF. The CDR3, as DNA: TGTGCCAGCAGCCGAAGGGGGGGGGCCGGACTAGTCTACAATGAGCAGTTCTTC.

The chain recombines TRBV27 with TRBJ1-5; 7 bases are shared with TRBD1. Trimming at V came to 10 bases and at J to 3 bases, leaving 6 bases not matched to a gene. The CDR3 consists of 13 residues. The germline V gene encodes CDR1 MNHEY and CDR2 SMNVEV (reference sequence). The chain's CDR3 is CATRGQTNQPQHF. The CDR3 DNA reads TGTGCCACCCGGGGACAGACCAATCAGCCCCAGCATTTT.

This clone was picked up a small number of times. The rearrangement links TRBV29-1 to TRBJ2-3; the D is unclear. The V end lost 0 bases, the J end lost 4 bases, and 8 bases lay between the germline ends. Germline V gene sequence: CDR1 SQVTM, CDR2 ANQGSEA. CDR3 size: 13 residues. CDR3 region: CSVEESSADTQYF. The CDR3 nucleotides are TGCAGCGTTGAAGAGTCGTCGGCAGATACGCAGTATTTT.

V is TRBV7-2 and J is TRBJ2-4, with TRBD1 matching 8 bases. Trimming removed 1 base from V and 9 bases from J; junction bases left unmatched: 8. CDR3 length: 15 amino acids. The germline V gene has CDR1 SGHTA and CDR2 FQGNSA. DNA of the CDR3: TGTGCCAGCAGCTTAGTCATACAGGGGGGCAGCATTCAGTACTTC. Amino acids: CASSLVIQGGSIQYF.

This clone was detected a few times. The V gene is TRBV18, the J gene TRBJ2-7; D remains unclear. Germline V gene sequence: CDR1 KGHSH, CDR2 LQKENI. This CDR3 has 16 amino acids. Trimming took 3 bases from V and 5 from J, leaving 20 bases between them. The CDR3 nucleotides are TGTGCCAGCTCACCGTTTAGTTCCCAAGAACGGGACGAGCAGTACTTC. Translated, it gives CASSPFSSQERDEQYF.

V and J are TRBV7-3 and TRBJ1-1; 10 nucleotides match TRBD1. J was trimmed by 5 bases and V by 1 base; bases with no gene match: 4. Looked up from germline, CDR1 is SGHTA and CDR2 is FQGTGA. The CDR3 spans 15 residues. This CDR3 is CASSLIGDRGTEAFF. The CDR3 region has the DNA TGTGCCAGCAGCTTAATTGGGGACAGGGGTACTGAAGCTTTCTTT.

The chain links TRBV9 to TRBJ2-1, with D unresolved. V was trimmed by 0 bases and J by 0 bases, leaving 10 bases between them. CDR3 length equals 16 residues. Per the germline V gene, CDR1 is SGDLS and CDR2 is YYNGEE. The DNA for the CDR3 is TGTGCCAGCAGCGTAGGCGGTTCGCTCTCCTACAATGAGCAGTTCTTC. It codes for CASSVGGSLSYNEQFF.

V and J are TRBV27 and TRBJ1-5; D unresolved. This CDR3 spans 15 amino acids. Per germline, CDR1 MNHEY and CDR2 SMNVEV (reference sequence). V lost 6 bases, J lost 2 bases, and 14 bases lay in between. CDR3 protein: CASRSAGSGNQPQHF. CDR3 sequence (DNA): TGTGCCAGCAGGTCGGCCGGGTCGGGCAATCAGCCCCAGCATTTT.

There are a few counts of this clone. The V and J genes are TRBV28 and TRBJ1-5; D not resolved. Trimming removed 6 bases from V and 4 bases from J, with 13 bases in between. CDR3 size: 14 residues. The germline CDR1 and CDR2 sequences are MDHEN and SYDVKM. The CDR3 DNA is TGTGCCAGCAGGGAGGGAATTAGGAATCAGCCCCAGCATTTT. Residues: CASREGIRNQPQHF.

The chain combines TRBV28 with TRBJ2-3; D remains ambiguous. The CDR3 extends over 13 amino acids. V lost 4 bases to trimming and J lost 0 bases, with 5 bases between them. Germline V gene lookup returns CDR1 MDHEN and CDR2 SYDVKM. The CDR3 sequence: CASSWASTDTQYF. CDR3 bases: TGTGCCAGCAGTTGGGCTAGCACAGATACGCAGTATTTT. The entire variable domain, with the rest obtained from reference TRBV28 and TRBJ2-3, is as follows: DVKVTQSSRYLVKRTGEKVFLECVQDMDHENMFWYRQDPGLGLRLIYFSYDVKMKEKGDIPEGYSVSREKKERFSLILESASTNQTSMYLCASSWASTDTQYFGPGTRLTVL.

The chain couples TRBV28 to TRBJ1-1, with D unclear. Trimming took off 5 bases at V and 3 bases at J, with 16 bases between the two ends. CDR1 and CDR2 from the germline V gene are MDHEN and SYDVKM. The CDR3 spans 15 residues. This chain's CDR3 is CASSPELAGYTEAFF. CDR3 in DNA: TGTGCCAGCAGTCCGGAGCTCGCGGGGTACACTGAAGCTTTCTTT. Full variable domain (remainder filled in from reference TRBV28 and TRBJ1-1): DVKVTQSSRYLVKRTGEKVFLECVQDMDHENMFWYRQDPGLGLRLIYFSYDVKMKEKGDIPEGYSVSREKKERFSLILESASTNQTSMYLCASSPELAGYTEAFFGQGTRLTVV.

The V call is TRBV28, the J call TRBJ2-7; TRBD2 matches 13 bases. CDR1 is MDHEN, CDR2 SYDVKM, per germline. V was pared by 6 bases and J by 7 bases, with 6 bases of the junction left unmatched. The CDR3 has 14 residues. CDR3 nucleotides: TGTGCCAGCAGACCAGGACTAGCGGGAGTGGAGCAGTACTTC. It codes for CASRPGLAGVEQYF.

This clone was seen a handful of times. The rearrangement joins TRBV7-2 to TRBJ2-1; 9 bases are a match to TRBD2. This CDR3 has 14 amino acids. Germline CDR1 reads SGHTA; CDR2 reads FQGNSA. J was trimmed by 3 bases and V by 7 bases; bases with no gene match: 4. CDR3 loop: CASTNSGSYNEQFF. CDR3 sequence (DNA): TGTGCCAGCACCAATAGCGGGAGCTACAATGAGCAGTTCTTC.

A word on this clone: Distinct nucleotide sequences in the sample also encode this CDR3. J is TRBJ2-3 and V is TRBV5-1, with TRBD1 matching over 7 bases. The V gene's germline CDR1 is SGHRS and CDR2 YFSETQ. Trimming removed 4 bases from V and 1 base from J; junction bases left unmatched: 3. CDR3 size: 14 residues. The CDR3 reads CASSPGQGTDTQYF. The CDR3 region has the DNA TGCGCCAGCAGCCCAGGACAGGGCACAGATACGCAGTATTTT. Filled out from reference TRBV5-1 and TRBJ2-3, the complete variable domain reads KAGVTQTPRYLIKTRGQQVTLSCSPISGHRSVSWYQQTPGQGLQFLFEYFSETQRNKGNFPGRFSGRQFSNSRSEMNVSTLELGDSALYLCASSPGQGTDTQYFGPGTRLTVL.

This chain links TRBV15 with TRBJ1-4, with D possibly being TRBD1 (5 bases). V lost 0 bases and J 5 bases, leaving 10 bases between the germline ends. Germline CDR1 is LNHNV and CDR2 is YYDKDF (reference sequence). The CDR3 runs 15 residues. CDR3 bases: TGTGCCACCAGCAGAGATTACGGGGGGAATGAAAAACTGTTTTTT. Its translation: CATSRDYGGNEKLFF.

The CDR3 spells CSVVQGNQPQHF. The CDR3, as DNA: TGCAGCGTTGTACAGGGCAATCAGCCCCAGCATTTT. This rearrangement joins TRBV29-1 to TRBJ1-5, with D perhaps matching TRBD1 (5 bases). The germline V gene encodes CDR1 SQVTM and CDR2 ANQGSEA. This CDR3 contains 12 residues. Trimming removed 4 bases from V and 2 bases from J, with 6 bases in between.

A few counts support this clone. The CDR3 region is CASSLAGEYEQYF. In nucleotides, the CDR3 is TGTGCCAGCAGCTTAGCGGGAGAATACGAGCAGTACTTC. V is TRBV7-8 and J is TRBJ2-7; perhaps TRBD2 as D (5 bases). The CDR3 spans 13 residues. With 0 bases removed from V and 4 bases from J, the gap between germline ends came to 7 bases. CDR1 and CDR2 from the germline V gene are SGHVS and FQNEAQ.